This T cell receptor beta chain was captured in a study of OX40 agonist ivuxolimab in advanced cancers. On the study more broadly: Partial responses were observed in three patients, of whom one had hepatocellular carcinoma and two had cutaneous melanoma.

The CDR3 has 15 amino acids. Losses at the gene ends were 6 bases for V and 9 bases for J; bases not matched to a gene: 10. The germline V gene has CDR1 MDHEN and CDR2 SYDVKM. Generated by immunoSEQ multiplex PCR, the TCRdb table keeps only in-frame clones and is missing some. The profile shows about 73,000 clones, around 90% of them singletons. The receptor was derived from an adult with an advanced solid tumor such as melanoma, head and neck, liver or kidney cancer. The specimen was CD4+ or CD8+ T cells sorted from blood, collected in a trial of the OX40 agonist ivuxolimab. V usage is TRBV28 and J usage is TRBJ2-1; 11 bases are shared with TRBD2. DNA for the CDR3: TGTGCCAGCAGCCTAAACGGACTAGCGGGCGGTGAGCAGTTCTTC. Its translation: CASSLNGLAGGEQFF. Combining the CDR3 with reference TRBV28 and TRBJ2-1 gives the whole variable domain DVKVTQSSRYLVKRTGEKVFLECVQDMDHENMFWYRQDPGLGLRLIYFSYDVKMKEKGDIPEGYSVSREKKERFSLILESASTNQTSMYLCASSLNGLAGGEQFFGPGTRLTVL.